This T cell receptor (beta chain) was obtained from a study of control samples from healthy donors and cancer patients. V lost 1 base and J 6 bases, leaving 10 bases between the germline ends. Germline V gives CDR1 MDHEN, CDR2 SYDVKM. The CDR3 is 15 amino acids. TCRdb's copy holds only in-frame clones and misses some; the assay was immunoSEQ multiplex PCR. The sample consists of 100,000 or so clones, roughly 86% of them appearing once. Sequenced material: blood. This chain uses TRBV28 with TRBJ1-6, with D hard to call. The sequence derives from an older woman in good health. The CDR3 loop reads CASSLFARANSPLHF. For the CDR3, the DNA is TGTGCCAGCAGTTTATTTGCCCGGGCTAATTCACCCCTCCACTTT.